This T cell receptor (beta chain) came from a study of shared clonotypes between healthy human individuals. What CD8 memory combined were CD45RO+ cells and CCR7-negative CD45RA+ TemRA cells. Per germline, CDR1 SGHTA and CDR2 FQGNSA. This CDR3 has 12 residues. V was pared by 5 bases and J by 3 bases, with 5 bases between. Data came from immunoSEQ multiplex PCR; TCRdb stores just in-frame clones and leaves some out. The sample holds around 100,000 clones; under 70% are singletons and the top ten take just under 25%. The specimen was memory CD8+ T cells sorted from blood. Stated subset: CD45RO+ cells pooled with CCR7-negative TemRA cells. The origin of this receptor is a woman aged 30 to 39 in good health. V gene TRBV7-2 combines with J gene TRBJ1-3; D is unclear. The CDR3 region is CASSGLGNTIYF. The CDR3 region has the DNA TGTGCCAGCAGCGGCCTTGGAAACACCATATATTTT.